The 26 T cell receptor beta chains given below trace back to one sample, sequenced in a study of control samples from healthy donors and cancer patients. Measured with immunoSEQ multiplex PCR; TCRdb has only the in-frame clones, and not every one. The data show over 200,000 clones, around 80% seen once. The sequenced sample was PBMCs. The receptor set was obtained from a woman in her sixties or seventies with lung cancer.

This rearrangement joins TRBV2 to TRBJ1-5; D uncertain. This CDR3 region has 15 residues. V lost 2 bases and J 9 bases, leaving 17 bases between the germline ends. Germline loops: CDR1 SNHLY, CDR2 FYNNEI. CDR3 sequence reads: CASSERNPTASPQHF. CDR3 in DNA: TGTGCCAGCAGTGAAAGGAACCCTACCGCTTCGCCCCAGCATTTT.

A few counts support this clone. This chain connects TRBV20-1 to TRBJ1-1; D unresolved. Trimming pared 6 bases from V and 6 bases from J, leaving 8 bases between. The CDR3 contains 10 residues. Germline CDR1 and CDR2: DFQATT and SNEGSKA (reference sequence). The CDR3 spells CSAAIPEAFF. CDR3 DNA sequence: TGCAGTGCAGCCATCCCTGAAGCTTTCTTT.

The chain employs TRBV12-3 or TRBV12-4 and TRBJ1-1; a possible D gene is TRBD1 (5 bases). Trimming pared 4 bases from V and 1 base from J, leaving 7 bases between. The CDR3 runs 13 residues. The chain's CDR3 is CASSWGSNTEAFF. The CDR3 nucleotides read TGTGCCAGCAGTTGGGGCTCGAACACTGAAGCTTTCTTT.

The rearrangement joins TRBV7-8 to TRBJ1-6; maybe TRBD1 (5 bases). The CDR3 is 16 amino acids. The V and J ends lost 5 bases and 7 bases respectively, with 18 bases between them. Germline-derived CDR1 and CDR2 are SGHVS and FQNEAQ. The CDR3 DNA sequence: TGTGCCAGCAGCATCCCCGCCCGGGGGGAGAATTCACCCCTCCACTTT. This encodes CASSIPARGENSPLHF.

The rearrangement links TRBV12-3 or TRBV12-4 to TRBJ2-4; D is unclear. This CDR3 has 12 residues. V dropped 7 bases and J dropped 0 bases, with 4 bases sitting between them. CDR3 amino acids: CASTGAKNIQYF. DNA of the CDR3: TGTGCCAGCACCGGAGCCAAAAACATTCAGTACTTC.

This rearrangement joins TRBV6-5 to TRBJ1-2; a weak D match, TRBD1 (6 bases). V lost 5 bases and J lost 2, with 15 bases in between. Germline assignment: CDR1 MNHEY and CDR2 SVGAGI. This CDR3 is 15 amino acids long. DNA for the CDR3: TGTGCCAGCAGTCAGGGACAAGGTGTAAACTATGGCTACACCTTC. Encoded protein: CASSQGQGVNYGYTF.

The V and J genes are TRBV19 and TRBJ1-5; 9 bases line up with TRBD1. The V gene end was trimmed by 1 base and the J gene end by 3 bases; junction bases not matched to a gene: 4. The CDR3 sequence is 16 residues long. Germline loops: CDR1 LNHDA, CDR2 SQIVND (reference sequence). CDR3: CASSIARTGDNQPQHF. The CDR3 DNA is TGTGCCAGTAGTATAGCTCGGACAGGGGACAATCAGCCCCAGCATTTT.

The rearrangement uses TRBV12-3 or TRBV12-4 and TRBJ1-5; TRBD1 is a possible D gene (6 bases). The CDR3 is made up of 11 amino acids. Trimming took off 8 bases at V and 9 bases at J, with 11 bases between the two ends. This CDR3 is CASSQGGPQHF. In DNA, the CDR3 is TGTGCCAGCTCCCAAGGGGGGCCCCAGCATTTT.

The chain joins TRBV30 to TRBJ1-5; the D gene is possibly TRBD1 (5 bases). V gave up 0 bases and J gave up 1 base, with 10 bases separating them. Germline values: CDR1 GTSNPN, CDR2 SVGIG (reference sequence). The CDR3 has 15 residues. DNA of the CDR3: TGTGCCTGGAGTGTCGGGGGTAACAGCAATCAGCCCCAGCATTTT. Its translation: CAWSVGGNSNQPQHF. Full variable domain (outside the CDR3, taken from reference TRBV30 and TRBJ1-5): SQTIHQWPATLVQPVGSPLSLECTVEGTSNPNLYWYRQAAGRGLQLLFYSVGIGQISSEVPQNLSASRPQDRQFILSSKKLLLSDSGFYLCAWSVGGNSNQPQHFGDGTRLSIL.

This chain links TRBV6-2 or TRBV6-3 with TRBJ1-3, with D perhaps matching TRBD1 (5 bases). V dropped 2 bases and J dropped 0 bases, with 11 bases sitting between them. The CDR3 covers 16 residues. Germline V CDR1 and CDR2: MNHEY, SVGEGT. CDR3 DNA: TGTGCCAGCAGTTACGGGGCCGGTATCTCTGGAAACACCATATATTTT. Translated, it gives CASSYGAGISGNTIYF.

This sequence joins TRBV28 and TRBJ1-5, with a weak D call TRBD1 (6 bases). V was cut by 3 bases and J by 4 bases, with 13 bases left in between. The CDR3 loop spans 15 amino acids. Germline CDR1 MDHEN, CDR2 SYDVKM. The CDR3 loop reads CASSFGQLGNQPQHF. CDR3 nucleotide sequence: TGTGCCAGCAGTTTCGGACAGCTTGGGAATCAGCCCCAGCATTTT.

This clone was counted between two and nine times. The chain employs TRBV4-2 and TRBJ1-5; 7 bases fit TRBD1. The CDR3 spans 17 residues. After removal of 0 bases from V and 7 bases from J, the junction contained 12 bases not matched to a gene. CDR1 and CDR2 from the germline V gene are LGHNA and YNFKEQ. CDR3 sequence (DNA): TGTGCCAGCAGCCAAGATCCTACAGGGGAGGTTGGACAGCCCCAGCATTTT. This codes for CASSQDPTGEVGQPQHF.

Regarding this clone: Different DNA sequences within this sample yield the same CDR3. The V and J genes are TRBV19 and TRBJ1-5; D ambiguous. The V gene lost 5 bases and the J gene lost 3 bases, with 5 bases spanning the gap. CDR1 and CDR2 (germline): LNHDA, SQIVND (reference sequence). There are 12 residues in the CDR3. CDR3 DNA sequence: TGTGCCAGTAGTGGAATCAATCAGCCCCAGCATTTT. Its translation is CASSGINQPQHF.

The chain is built from TRBV5-6 and TRBJ2-1; D unclear. Per germline, CDR1 SGHDT and CDR2 YYEEEE. The CDR3 covers 11 residues. V gave up 0 bases and J gave up 10 bases, with 5 bases separating them. CDR3 sequence (DNA): TGTGCCAGCAGCTTGGGGAAGGAGCAGTTCTTC. It yields the protein CASSLGKEQFF.

The chain recombines TRBV13 with TRBJ1-1, with a tentative D call TRBD1 (5 bases). The CDR3 consists of 13 residues. V was pared by 0 bases and J by 6 bases, with 8 bases between. Germline loops: CDR1 PRHDT, CDR2 FYEKMQ (reference sequence). In DNA form, the CDR3 reads TGTGCCAGCAGCTTAGGGCAGGGCGCTGAAGCTTTCTTT. It is translated as CASSLGQGAEAFF.

The gene calls are TRBV29-1 and TRBJ2-3; TRBD2 might be the D (5 bases). With 0 bases removed from V and 1 base from J, the gap between germline ends came to 17 bases. CDR3 length: 17 residues. The germline gives CDR1 SQVTM, CDR2 ANQGSEA. The CDR3 DNA follows: TGCAGCGTTGAAGATCGAATGGGAGTTCGGGGCACAGATACGCAGTATTTT. Its translation: CSVEDRMGVRGTDTQYF.

This rearrangement joins TRBV29-1 to TRBJ1-1; D call uncertain. Trimming took off 7 bases at V and 1 base at J, with 13 bases between the two ends. CDR3 length: 13 amino acids. The V gene's germline CDR1 is SQVTM and CDR2 ANQGSEA. The CDR3 loop is CSATSVRNTEAFF. CDR3 bases: TGCAGCGCCACTTCGGTTAGGAACACTGAAGCTTTCTTT.

The chain couples TRBV10-2 to TRBJ1-5; D not resolved. V was shortened by 4 bases and J by 6 bases, with 10 bases between the two germline ends. The CDR3 spans 13 residues. Germline-derived CDR1 and CDR2 are WSHSY and SAAADI. CDR3 in amino acids: CASSVWSGQPQHF. The DNA of the CDR3 is TGCGCCAGCAGTGTCTGGAGTGGTCAGCCCCAGCATTTT.

V usage is TRBV4-1 and J usage is TRBJ2-1, with a tentative D call TRBD1 (5 bases). V lost 3 bases and J lost 4, with 10 bases in between. This CDR3 spans 14 amino acids. Germline V gene data show CDR1 as MGHRA and CDR2 as YSYEKL. This chain's CDR3 is CASSHNRIYNEQFF. CDR3 bases: TGCGCCAGCAGCCACAACAGGATTTACAATGAGCAGTTCTTC.

CDR3 sequence: CASTSPGPLNSPLHF. In nucleotides, the CDR3 is TGTGCCAGCACATCTCCCGGCCCTCTAAATTCACCCCTCCACTTT. The chain is built from TRBV6-5 and TRBJ1-6; no clear D gene. Looked up from germline, CDR1 is MNHEY and CDR2 is SVGAGI. The CDR3 runs 15 residues. V lost 7 bases and J 7 bases, leaving 17 bases between the germline ends.

The rearrangement links TRBV9 to TRBJ2-1, with D possibly being TRBD2 (7 bases). Trimming pared 0 bases from V and 5 bases from J, leaving 12 bases between. The CDR3 totals 15 residues. Germline lookup yields CDR1 SGDLS and CDR2 YYNGEE. The CDR3 region has the DNA TGTGCCAGCAGCGTAGTCGGGGGGCCCAACAATGAGCAGTTCTTC. Translated, it gives CASSVVGGPNNEQFF.

The chain is built from TRBV9 and TRBJ2-5; 16 bases match TRBD2. With 4 bases clipped from V and 4 bases from J, the junction kept 13 bases outside the gene matches. Germline CDR1 SGDLS, CDR2 YYNGEE. The CDR3 spans 19 residues. In DNA form, the CDR3 reads TGTGCCAGCAGCTTAACTCCCGGGACTAGCGGGGGGGCTCGAGAGACCCAGTACTTC. Translating it yields CASSLTPGTSGGARETQYF.

The rearrangement joins TRBV2 to TRBJ1-4, with 10 bases aligning to TRBD1. With 4 bases clipped from V and 5 bases from J, the junction kept 1 base outside the gene matches. Germline V CDR1 and CDR2: SNHLY, FYNNEI. This CDR3 is built from 14 residues. CDR3 protein: CASSVDRGNEKLFF. CDR3 in DNA: TGTGCCAGCAGTGTGGACAGGGGGAATGAAAAACTGTTTTTT.

This chain links TRBV7-8 with TRBJ1-6; the match to TRBD1 covers 7 bases. Germline CDR1 reads SGHVS; CDR2 reads FQNEAQ. V lost 4 bases and J lost 3; bases outside the gene matches: 9. CDR3 length: 17 residues. The CDR3 coding sequence is TGTGCCAGCAGCTGGGAGACAGGGATGGACTATAATTCACCCCTCCACTTT. This codes for CASSWETGMDYNSPLHF.

As concerns this clone: Additional DNA sequences in this sample encode the identical CDR3. CDR3 loop: CASSLSSYNSPLHF. CDR3 nucleotides: TGTGCCAGCAGCTTATCCTCCTATAATTCACCCCTCCACTTT. The chain combines TRBV7-3 with TRBJ1-6, with D unclear. CDR1 SGHTA and CDR2 FQGTGA come from the germline V gene. Trimming stripped 2 bases from V and 0 bases from J, with 2 bases between. The CDR3 contains 14 residues. Using reference TRBV7-3 and TRBJ1-6 for the parts outside the CDR3, the full variable domain is GAGVSQTPSNKVTEKGKYVELRCDPISGHTALYWYRQSLGQGPEFLIYFQGTGAADDSGLPNDRFFAVRPEGSVSTLKIQRTERGDSAVYLCASSLSSYNSPLHFGNGTRLTVT.

The rearrangement links TRBV3-1 (or the pseudogene TRBV3-2) to TRBJ2-1, with D hard to call. This CDR3 is 14 amino acids long. CDR1 LGHDT and CDR2 YNNKEL come from the germline V gene (reference sequence). Between the trimmed V and J ends, which lost 3 bases and 9 bases, there was a span of 15 bases. The CDR3 is CASSQPSEDGEQFF. The CDR3 nucleotides read TGTGCCAGCAGCCAGCCCAGTGAGGACGGTGAGCAGTTCTTC.